The source of this TCR beta chain is a study of blood T cell repertoires in COVID-19 (TCRdb year 2020). In the study overall: Collaborator samples came from the United States, Italy and Spain and covered acute and convalescent phases of COVID-19. The material from the prospective study consisted of cDNA or gDNA derived from T cells, B-cell-depleted T cells, or PBMCs. The dataset comprised deeply sampled blood TCRbeta repertoires from subjects exposed to, actively infected with, or recovered from COVID-19. The repertoires were released in a freely available public database meant as a resource for research on the immune response to SARS-CoV-2. Samples came from the ongoing ImmuneRACE study (first 160 participants) plus 1,254 subjects from 6 global collaborators. Sample metadata almost always included a de-identified subject ID, COVID-19 status, age in years and sex. Where HLA class I and class II types were available, the types were taken from metadata supplied by the sample provider, not from assay-based typing. Overall results and qualifications from the work: How much clinical and demographic metadata was included differed by source and by participant, and the metadata was provided uncurated.

A remark on this clone: Its antigen is still unknown. No clone much larger than this one lies a single base away; base qualities are absent.

Collaborating institutions collected whole blood in K2EDTA tubes following their own protocols. For TCRbeta analysis, collaborator samples were shipped as frozen whole blood, as isolated PBMCs, or as DNA extracted from either sample type. TCRbeta CDR3 regions were amplified from genomic DNA using the immunoSEQ Assay, a bias-controlled multiplex PCR. Processing in the source paper ran as follows. The number of nucleated cells in each sample was estimated by amplification of reference gene primers within the assay. To quantify the absolute abundance of each unique TCRbeta CDR3 rearrangement, sequence reads were collapsed and filtered. For each sample, productive Simpson clonality was calculated by taking the square root of Simpson's diversity index across productive rearrangements. Imported from immuneACCESS, the table was reduced by TCRdb to in-frame sequences with V and J called. These copies leave out some clones; in studies compared against another copy, an unresolved V gene accounts for under half, and the cause of the remainder is not known. D and trimming come from the DNA, and the V and J calls and clone size come from that table. The sample yields 200,000 to 250,000 clones; more than 70% were counted once. Clones ranked in the top ten supply less than 3% of the sample.

V is pruned by 6 bases and J by 7 bases, leaving 4 bases of the junction without a gene match. CDR1 KGHDR and CDR2 SFDVKD were looked up in the germline V gene. Its CDR3 holds 12 amino acids, cysteine through phenylalanine. Of all the DNA, just the CDR3 is kept, 36 bases in frame from base 1. The sequence joins TRBV24-1 to TRBJ1-2, and 7 bases in between align with TRBD1. The sequenced sample consisted of peripheral blood. The source of this sequence is a woman in her fifties or sixties with acute or convalescent COVID-19. The CDR3 corresponds to CATSSSGGGYTF. The DNA reads as follows: TGTGCCACCAGTTCGTCAGGGGGTGGCTACACCTTC.